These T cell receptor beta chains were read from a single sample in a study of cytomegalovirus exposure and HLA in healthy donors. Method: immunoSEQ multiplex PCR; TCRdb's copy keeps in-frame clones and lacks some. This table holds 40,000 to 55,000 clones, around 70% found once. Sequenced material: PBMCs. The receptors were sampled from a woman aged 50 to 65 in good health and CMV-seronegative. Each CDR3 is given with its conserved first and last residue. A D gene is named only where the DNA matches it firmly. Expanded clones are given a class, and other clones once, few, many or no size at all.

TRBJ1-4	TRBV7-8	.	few	TGTGCCAGCAGCTTACAGGGCGGGGGTTCTGAAAAACTGTTTTTT	CASSLQGGGSEKLFF
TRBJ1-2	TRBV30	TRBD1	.	TGTGCCTGGAGTGTACAGGGGGGCTACACCTTC	CAWSVQGGYTF
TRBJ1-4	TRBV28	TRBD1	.	TGTGCCAGCAGTGCCGCCGGGACAGGGGATGAAAAACTGTTTTTT	CASSAAGTGDEKLFF
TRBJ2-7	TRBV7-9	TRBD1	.	TGTGCCAGCAGCCTCCGGACAGGGGACCACGAGCAGTACTTC	CASSLRTGDHEQYF
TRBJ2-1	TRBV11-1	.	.	TGTGCCAGCAGCTTAACCCAGCGACATGAGCAGTTCTTC	CASSLTQRHEQFF
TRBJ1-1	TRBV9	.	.	TGTGCCAGCAGCCCTTTACTGACAGCTACTGAAGCTTTCTTT	CASSPLLTATEAFF
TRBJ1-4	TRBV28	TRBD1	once	TGTGCCAGCAGTACACAGGGGGCGTCTAATGAAAAACTGTTTTTT	CASSTQGASNEKLFF
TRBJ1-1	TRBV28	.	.	TGTGCCAGCAGCTCGCGGGGGACTGAAGCTTTCTTT	CASSSRGTEAFF
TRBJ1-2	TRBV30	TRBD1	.	TGTGCCTGGAGTCTAGGACAGGAACGGGGCTACACCTTC	CAWSLGQERGYTF
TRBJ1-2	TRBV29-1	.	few	TGCAGCGCCGGACTCCCGACAAGGGCGGGCTACACCTTC	CSAGLPTRAGYTF
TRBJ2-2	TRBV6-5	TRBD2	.	TGTGCCAGCAGTGGACTAGCGGGGAACACCGGGGAGCTGTTTTTT	CASSGLAGNTGELFF
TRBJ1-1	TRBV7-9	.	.	TGTTCCGCCCGGGGGGCGGACACTGAAGCTTTCTTT	CSARGADTEAFF
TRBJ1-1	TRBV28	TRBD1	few	TGTGCCAGCAGTTTTGGGGACAGGAAAAACACTGAAGCTTTCTTT	CASSFGDRKNTEAFF
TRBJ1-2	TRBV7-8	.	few	TGTGCCAGCAGGTCAGATAAGGGGCCAGGTGGCTACACCTTC	CASRSDKGPGGYTF
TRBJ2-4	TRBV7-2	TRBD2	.	TGTGCCAGCAGCCCCCAGGGAGGGAACATTCAGTACTTC	CASSPQGGNIQYF
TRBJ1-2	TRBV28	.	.	TGTGCCAGCAGTTCCCCTCTTGGCAGGGGCTATGGCTACACCTTC	CASSSPLGRGYGYTF
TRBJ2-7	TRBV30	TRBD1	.	TGTGCCTGGGCTACAGGGGGCGACGAGCAGTACTTC	CAWATGGDEQYF